Below are 10 T cell receptor beta chains sequenced from a single sample in a study of blood T cell repertoires in COVID-19. The method was immunoSEQ multiplex PCR; TCRdb's version includes in-frame clones alone and lacks a portion of them. The data contain about 260,000 clones, around nine tenths of them singletons. The sample taken for sequencing was peripheral blood. The receptors were sampled from a man younger than 45 with active or convalescent COVID-19.

The CDR3 nucleotides read TGTGCCAGCAGCCTGAGCGAGACCGGGGAGCTGTTTTTT. Translation: CASSLSETGELFF. The chain recombines TRBV7-9 with TRBJ2-2; unclear D gene. V lost 5 bases and J lost 5, with 9 bases in between. This CDR3 spans 13 amino acids. CDR1 SEHNR and CDR2 FQNEAQ come from the germline V gene (reference sequence).

This clone has a single count. V and J are TRBV3-1 (or the pseudogene TRBV3-2) and TRBJ2-3; 11 bases align to TRBD2. Germline values: CDR1 LGHDT, CDR2 YNNKEL (reference sequence). This CDR3 is built from 18 residues. V was pared by 3 bases and J by 2 bases, with 10 bases of the junction left unmatched. The CDR3 region has the DNA TGTGCCAGCAGCCAGGAGGGTGGACTAGCGGGCTTCACAGATACGCAGTATTTT. This gives the protein CASSQEGGLAGFTDTQYF.

The rearrangement links TRBV6-2 or TRBV6-3 to TRBJ1-2; D gene ambiguous. The CDR3 totals 13 residues. The V gene's germline CDR1 is MNHEY and CDR2 SVGEGT. Trimming took 4 bases from V and 6 from J, leaving 12 bases between them. The CDR3 region is CASSFFLGDGYTF. As DNA, the CDR3 is TGTGCCAGCAGTTTCTTCCTCGGGGATGGCTACACCTTC.

This sequence joins TRBV5-5 and TRBJ2-7; no firm D call. This CDR3 comprises 14 residues. CDR1 is SGHKS, CDR2 YYEKEE, per germline (reference sequence). V was shortened by 0 bases and J by 1 base, with 8 bases between the two germline ends. CDR3 in amino acids: CASSLARFSYEQYF. Written as DNA, the CDR3 is TGTGCCAGCAGCTTGGCCCGGTTTTCCTACGAGCAGTACTTC.

This clone was counted many times. J is TRBJ1-1 and V is TRBV11-3, with D tentatively TRBD1 (6 bases). Trimming took 1 base from V and 4 from J, leaving 13 bases between them. CDR3 size: 15 residues. Per the germline V gene, CDR1 is SGHNT and CDR2 is YENEEA. The chain's CDR3 is CASSLGGGAGTEAFF. For the CDR3, the DNA is TGTGCCAGCAGCTTAGGTGGGGGGGCTGGCACTGAAGCTTTCTTT.

The V and J genes are TRBV7-9 and TRBJ2-5, with 10 bases matching TRBD2. The germline gives CDR1 SEHNR, CDR2 FQNEAQ (reference sequence). The CDR3 spans 16 residues. V gave up 0 bases and J gave up 5 bases; unmatched junction bases: 6. CDR3 protein: CASSLALAGARETQYF. In DNA form, the CDR3 reads TGTGCCAGCAGCTTAGCCCTAGCGGGGGCGAGGGAGACCCAGTACTTC.

The chain employs TRBV5-1 and TRBJ2-7; 15 nucleotides match TRBD2. Germline V gives CDR1 SGHRS, CDR2 YFSETQ. This CDR3 is built from 15 residues. V lost 4 bases and J lost 7; bases outside the gene matches: 6. The chain's CDR3 is CASSPQGLAGGEQYF. In DNA form, the CDR3 reads TGCGCCAGCAGCCCACAGGGACTAGCGGGGGGTGAGCAGTACTTC.

The V and J genes are TRBV5-1 and TRBJ2-4; perhaps TRBD2 as D (6 bases). The CDR3 covers 18 residues. V lost 0 bases and J lost 0, with 16 bases in between. Germline-derived CDR1 and CDR2 are SGHRS and YFSETQ. CDR3 protein: CASSLEPWWGEAKNIQYF. CDR3 bases: TGCGCCAGCAGCTTGGAACCGTGGTGGGGGGAAGCCAAAAACATTCAGTACTTC.

This chain uses TRBV12-5 with TRBJ2-7, with TRBD2 identical over 11 bases. After removal of 6 bases from V and 4 bases from J, the junction contained 17 bases not matched to a gene. CDR1 and CDR2 (germline): LGHNT, FRNRAP. This CDR3 contains 18 residues. This chain's CDR3 is CASGLKRPSGGRLYEQYF. CDR3 DNA sequence: TGTGCTAGTGGACTGAAACGACCTAGCGGGGGGAGACTATACGAGCAGTACTTC.

The chain combines TRBV5-1 with TRBJ2-1; maybe TRBD2 (6 bases). This CDR3 region has 13 residues. The germline V gene has CDR1 SGHRS and CDR2 YFSETQ. The ends were cut back, 8 bases at V and 8 bases at J, with 17 bases in the middle. CDR3 region: CARPGLRIHEQFF. CDR3 DNA: TGCGCCAGGCCGGGACTTCGGATCCATGAGCAGTTCTTC.